This paragraph reports one T cell receptor beta chain. This CDR3 has 13 amino acids. V trimming: 2 bases; J trimming: 6 bases; junction bases outside the gene matches: 3. Germline V gene sequence: CDR1 MNHEY, CDR2 SMNVEV (reference sequence). The sample belongs to a study of blood T cell repertoires in COVID-19. Study-level background: Both acute and convalescent COVID-19 samples were obtained from the United States, Italy and Spain. Sources were T cells, B-cell-depleted T cells, or PBMCs; the material itself was cDNA or gDNA.

In the original workflow: Amplification of reference gene primers was used by the study to estimate nucleated cell counts. Libraries were prepared by immunoSEQ multiplex PCR; TCRdb keeps only in-frame clonotypes and omits some of them. V, J and clone size reflect that table, while D and trimming were determined from the DNA. The table lists about 230,000 clones, 85% to 90% of them singletons. Seattle participants joined during active infection and were tracked over time. The receptor was isolated from a man aged 25 to 40 with COVID-19, enrolled during active disease. The sequenced sample was peripheral blood. The chain couples TRBV27 to TRBJ1-2; 7 bases are shared with TRBD1. The CDR3, as DNA: TGTGCCAGCAGTTTAACGACAGGGAATGGCTACACCTTC. It codes for CASSLTTGNGYTF.